These 25 T cell receptor beta chains were sequenced from one sample in a study of T cells in Graves' hyperthyroidism and ophthalmopathy (dated 2019 in TCRdb). Library preparation employed multiplex PCR. Instrument on record: Illumina HiSeq 2000. TCR beta CDR3 regions were amplified from RNA transcripts. A first-round RT-PCR of the TCR CDR3 used the HTBI primer set with the Qiagen OneStep RT-PCR kit. Starting from the raw public reads, TCRdb applied fastp trimming at Q25, assembled clones with MiXCR and retained in-frame beta chains. Rows with one shared CDR3 protein collapse into an entry with the most common genes and DNA. For this sample there are around 600,000 distinct CDR3 sequences; approximately 15% appear just once. Roughly 6.9% of the sample goes to the ten largest clones. Sequencing was performed on blood. The receptors stem from a woman between 18 and 30 years old with Graves' ophthalmopathy.

This clonotype was detected ten times or more. The chain combines TRBV2 with TRBJ2-1; TRBD2 matches at 10 bases. Germline-derived CDR1 and CDR2 are SNHLY and FYNNEI. The CDR3 is made up of 13 amino acids. Losses at the gene ends were 8 bases for V and 5 bases for J; bases not matched to a gene: 3. CDR3 loop: CASGLAENNEQFF. CDR3 coding DNA: TGTGCCAGCGGACTAGCGGAAAACAATGAGCAGTTCTTC.

The chain uses TRBV25-1 and TRBJ1-4, with D maybe TRBD1 (5 bases). The V gene lost 0 bases and the J gene lost 3 bases, with 8 bases spanning the gap. The CDR3 spans 15 residues. In germline, CDR1 is MGHDK, CDR2 SYGVNS. For the CDR3, the DNA is TGTGCCAGCAGTGAATACCAGGGTCCTAATGAAAAACTGTTTTTT. It specifies CASSEYQGPNEKLFF.

This clonotype was counted between two and nine times. The chain is built from TRBV4-1 and TRBJ2-1, with TRBD2 identical over 11 bases. The CDR3 is made up of 18 amino acids. Germline V gene lookup returns CDR1 MGHRA and CDR2 YSYEKL. V lost 4 bases to trimming and J lost 4 bases; unmatched junction nucleotides: 12. CDR3 residues: CASSPEPTSGSGYNEQFF. CDR3 coding DNA: TGCGCCAGCAGCCCGGAACCAACTAGCGGGAGTGGTTACAATGAGCAGTTCTTC.

This clonotype was counted many times. This chain links TRBV7-9 with TRBJ1-1; tentatively, D is TRBD1 (6 bases). CDR1 SEHNR and CDR2 FQNEAQ come from the germline V gene (reference sequence). The CDR3 is 13 residues long. V lost 5 bases to trimming and J lost 6 bases, with 13 bases between them. This CDR3 reads CASSLTGYSEAFF. The DNA of the CDR3 is TGTGCCAGCAGCCTTACAGGGTATTCTGAAGCTTTCTTT.

V usage is TRBV20-1 and J usage is TRBJ1-5, with D uncertain. Germline V gives CDR1 DFQATT, CDR2 SNEGSKA (reference sequence). The CDR3 length is 12 residues. Trimming pared 3 bases from V and 7 bases from J, leaving 10 bases between. The CDR3 spells CSARDEGQPQHF. In DNA, the CDR3 is TGCAGTGCTAGGGACGAGGGACAGCCCCAGCATTTT.

At least ten counts were recorded for this clonotype. This chain connects TRBV6-5 to TRBJ1-5; maybe TRBD1 (5 bases). This CDR3 contains 14 residues. V lost 1 base and J lost 3, with 7 bases in between. From germline, CDR1 is MNHEY and CDR2 SVGAGI. In DNA form, the CDR3 reads TGTGCCAGCAGTTACTGGGGGATCAATCAGCCCCAGCATTTT. Its translation: CASSYWGINQPQHF.

In regard to this clonotype: A read error may account for a junction end that differs from germline. This chain joins TRBV5-1 and TRBJ2-7; 9 bases are a match to TRBD1. Germline V lookup: CDR1 SGHRS, CDR2 YFSETQ. The CDR3 length is 13 residues. The chain's CDR3 is CASNRDRDYGQYF. CDR3 nucleotides: TGCGCCAGCAACCGGGACAGGGACTACGGGCAGTACTTC. Using reference TRBV5-1 and TRBJ2-7 for the parts outside the CDR3, the full variable domain is KAGVTQTPRYLIKTRGQQVTLSCSPISGHRSVSWYQQTPGQGLQFLFEYFSETQRNKGNFPGRFSGRQFSNSRSEMNVSTLELGDSALYLCASNRDRDYGQYFGPGTRLTVT.

To note about this clonotype: With a much larger clone just one base away, this may be a read error. The J gene is TRBJ1-5, the V gene TRBV5-1; D uncertain. The V end lost 4 bases, the J end lost 3 bases, and 14 bases lay between the germline ends. The CDR3 covers 15 residues. The germline CDR1 and CDR2 sequences are SGHRS and YFSETQ. DNA for the CDR3: TGCGCCAGCAGCCACCGGACGAACTCCAATCAGCCCCAGCATTTT. Translated, it gives CASSHRTNSNQPQHF.

This clonotype was counted many times. This sequence joins TRBV7-9 and TRBJ2-1; 15 nucleotides align to TRBD2. Germline values: CDR1 SEHNR, CDR2 FQNEAQ (reference sequence). The CDR3 spans 16 residues. Unmatched junction bases numbered 8, after V lost 5 bases and J lost 9 bases. CDR3 sequence: CASSPGGLAGGGEQFF. The CDR3, as DNA: TGTGCCAGCAGCCCTGGGGGACTAGCGGGAGGTGGTGAGCAGTTCTTC.

In its sample, this clonotype was seen a few times. V and J are TRBV6-2 or TRBV6-3 and TRBJ2-4; 10 nucleotides match TRBD1. The J segment lost 4 bases and the V segment lost 7 bases, leaving 7 bases of the junction unmatched. Germline V CDR1 and CDR2: MNHEY, SVGEGT. This CDR3 has 15 amino acids. The chain's CDR3 is CASTKTGGQKNIQYF. CDR3 sequence (DNA): TGTGCCAGCACCAAGACAGGGGGCCAGAAAAACATTCAGTACTTC.

This clonotype was detected ten times or more. The rearrangement uses TRBV20-1 and TRBJ2-3; D unresolved. The V end was cut by 3 bases, the J end by 6 bases, with 19 bases between. Germline CDR1 and CDR2: DFQATT and SNEGSKA (reference sequence). The length of the CDR3 is 15 residues. CDR3 nucleotides: TGCAGTGCTAGTCAGGTAGATGGGCCGTCGGATACGCAGTATTTT. This codes for CSASQVDGPSDTQYF.

This clonotype was detected ten times or more. CDR3 coding DNA: TGCAGCGTTGATCGAGGTGTAAGGGGGCGATACGAGCAGTACTTC. It translates to CSVDRGVRGRYEQYF. The rearrangement links TRBV29-1 to TRBJ2-7; 7 bases align to TRBD1. Germline CDR1 SQVTM, CDR2 ANQGSEA. The CDR3 extends over 15 amino acids. The V gene end was trimmed by 3 bases and the J gene end by 4 bases; junction bases not matched to a gene: 12.

This clonotype was seen repeatedly, ten times or more. The rearrangement links TRBV3-1 to TRBJ2-7, with 8 nucleotides matching TRBD1. After removal of 2 bases from V and 7 bases from J, the junction contained 7 bases not matched to a gene. The CDR3 runs 14 residues. Looked up from germline, CDR1 is LGHDT and CDR2 is YNNKEL (reference sequence). DNA for the CDR3: TGTGCCAGCAGCCAAAACACCCGGGACAGGGAGCAGTACTTC. Amino acids: CASSQNTRDREQYF.

This clonotype has at least ten counts. This chain joins TRBV12-3 or TRBV12-4 and TRBJ1-4; D ambiguous. This CDR3 has 15 amino acids. V lost 5 bases and J lost 0, with 10 bases in between. In DNA form, the CDR3 reads TGTGCCAGCAGTCGCGGCGGATCAACTAATGAAAAACTGTTTTTT. Residues: CASSRGGSTNEKLFF.

With regard to this clonotype: A read error may be the cause here, since a much bigger clone is one base away. The conserved closing phenylalanine or tryptophan is absent in this CDR3, likely reflecting a read error. The chain links TRBV5-6 to TRBJ1-1; TRBD1 agrees at 8 bases. Trimming took 0 bases from V and 2 from J; bases not matched to a gene: 3. Germline loops: CDR1 SGHDT, CDR2 YYEEEE. This CDR3 region has 15 residues. The CDR3: CASSLVAGGNTEAFS. DNA for the CDR3: TGTGCCAGCAGCTTGGTTGCAGGGGGCAACACTGAAGCTTTCTCT.

Only a few counts were recorded for this clonotype. The chain couples TRBV6-6 to TRBJ2-7, with 7 bases identical to TRBD2. The germline V gene has CDR1 MNHNY and CDR2 SVGAGI (reference sequence). The CDR3 totals 17 residues. V shed 0 bases and J 4 bases; nucleotides not matched to a gene: 12. CDR3: CASSYSSLAGVGYEQYF. The DNA for the CDR3 is TGTGCCAGCAGTTACTCGTCTTTGGCGGGAGTAGGTTACGAGCAGTACTTC.

This clonotype was seen a few times. This chain connects TRBV9 to TRBJ2-2; 9 bases agree with TRBD2. This CDR3 region has 16 residues. Germline CDR1 and CDR2: SGDLS and YYNGEE. Trimming took 4 bases from V and 7 from J; bases not matched to a gene: 11. CDR3 DNA: TGTGCCAGCAGCCCCGGACTAGCGAATATCGTCGGGGAGCTGTTTTTT. Encoded protein: CASSPGLANIVGELFF.

This clonotype showed up many times. V gene TRBV12-3 or TRBV12-4 combines with J gene TRBJ2-1; TRBD1 matches at 9 bases. The CDR3 covers 16 residues. The V gene end was trimmed by 5 bases and the J gene end by 3 bases; junction bases not matched to a gene: 8. As DNA, the CDR3 is TGTGCCAGCAGTCCACAGGGGGCAACGAGCTACAATGAGCAGTTCTTC. This sequence encodes CASSPQGATSYNEQFF.

This clonotype was seen a few times. The DNA of the CDR3 is TGTGCCAGCAGCTTTCTCGCCGCCCCGGAGCAGTACTTC. Translated, it gives CASSFLAAPEQYF. This chain links TRBV7-2 with TRBJ2-7; D unresolved. The germline gives CDR1 SGHTA, CDR2 FQGNSA. V lost 3 bases, J lost 7 bases, and 13 bases lay in between. The CDR3 is 13 residues long.

The chain is built from TRBV7-8 and TRBJ2-1; D not resolved. V lost 5 bases to trimming and J lost 5 bases, with 13 bases between them. CDR1 and CDR2 (germline): SGHVS, FQNEAQ. This CDR3 has 14 residues. CDR3 residues: CASSPRRTDNEQFF. The CDR3 DNA follows: TGTGCCAGCAGCCCCCGAAGAACTGACAATGAGCAGTTCTTC.

This clonotype was seen repeatedly, ten times or more. The V call is TRBV11-3, the J call TRBJ1-1; 9 bases line up with TRBD1. After removal of 4 bases from V and 4 bases from J, the junction contained 10 bases not matched to a gene. Germline V gene sequence: CDR1 SGHNT, CDR2 YENEEA. The CDR3 totals 16 residues. The CDR3 DNA reads as TGTGCCAGCAGCTCCGGACAGGGGAGACAGGGCACTGAAGCTTTCTTT. Protein sequence: CASSSGQGRQGTEAFF.

At least ten counts were recorded for this clonotype. This chain links TRBV6-1 with TRBJ1-1; possible D gene TRBD1, 5 bases. From germline, CDR1 is MNHNS and CDR2 SASEGT. This CDR3 has 14 residues. The V and J ends lost 5 bases and 0 bases respectively, with 10 bases between them. In DNA, the CDR3 is TGTGCCAGCAGTTACCAGGACATGAACACTGAAGCTTTCTTT. It translates to CASSYQDMNTEAFF.

This clonotype was counted many times. The chain uses TRBV28 and TRBJ2-5; D is possibly TRBD1 (6 bases). This CDR3 spans 16 amino acids. The V end was cut by 5 bases, the J end by 2 bases, with 18 bases between. Germline V gives CDR1 MDHEN, CDR2 SYDVKM. The CDR3 loop reads CASSITTGSRQETQYF. Here the CDR3 DNA reads TGTGCCAGCAGTATTACTACAGGGTCAAGGCAAGAGACCCAGTACTTC.

At least ten counts were recorded for this clonotype. CDR3 sequence (DNA): TGTGCCTGGAGTGATACTTGGGGAATCTTCTACACTGAAGCTTTCTTT. It encodes CAWSDTWGIFYTEAFF. The chain carries TRBV30 and TRBJ1-1; no clear D gene. Germline lookup yields CDR1 GTSNPN and CDR2 SVGIG (reference sequence). The CDR3 is 16 residues long. V dropped 1 base and J dropped 3 bases, with 18 bases sitting between them.

This clonotype was seen a handful of times. Written as DNA, the CDR3 is TGTGCCAGCAGTTTGGACGGGGGTTCACCCCTCCACTTT. This encodes CASSLDGGSPLHF. The J gene is TRBJ1-6, the V gene TRBV12-3 or TRBV12-4; TRBD1 might be the D (5 bases). There are 13 residues in the CDR3. V lost 3 bases and J 9 bases, leaving 9 bases between the germline ends.